The 11 T cell receptor beta chains given below trace back to one sample, sequenced in a study of T cell responses to AZD1222 COVID-19 vaccine (dated by TCRdb to the early 2020s). The library was generated by the immunoSEQ multiplex PCR assay. This immuneACCESS table, as held by TCRdb, lists in-frame sequences with V and J called but not all clones. Of the missing ones, under half trace to an unresolved V gene in checked studies; the others have no known cause. Recorded for this sample are 250,000 or so clones; approximately 93% of them occurred a single time. The ten largest make up roughly 0.51% of the sample. The time point label of this sample denotes: baseline before first vaccination. The sequencing here drew on peripheral blood, taken on day 0 of AZD1222 vaccination. These receptor sequences come from an adult in good health.

The chain's CDR3 is CASSFPRRTAWNTGELFF. The CDR3 DNA reads as TGTGCCAGCAGTTTCCCACGCAGGACAGCTTGGAACACCGGGGAGCTGTTTTTT. This chain connects TRBV28 to TRBJ2-2; D is perhaps TRBD1 (6 bases). This CDR3 region has 18 residues. Germline V gives CDR1 MDHEN, CDR2 SYDVKM. Trimming removed 3 bases at V and 1 base at J, with 18 bases between.

As regards this clone: Within the sample, other DNA sequences also encode this same CDR3. V is TRBV7-2 and J is TRBJ2-1; 8 bases are shared with TRBD1. This CDR3 has 15 amino acids. V shed 4 bases and J 0 bases; nucleotides not matched to a gene: 2. Germline lookup yields CDR1 SGHTA and CDR2 FQGNSA. The CDR3 nucleotides are TGTGCCAGCAGCTCAGACAGGGGCTCCTACAATGAGCAGTTCTTC. Protein product: CASSSDRGSYNEQFF.

The chain has TRBV19 and TRBJ1-1; D perhaps matches TRBD1 (5 bases). The CDR3 loop spans 14 amino acids. Trimming removed 3 bases from V and 0 bases from J, with 8 bases in between. CDR1 LNHDA and CDR2 SQIVND come from the germline V gene (reference sequence). CDR3 amino acids: CASSIQGMNTEAFF. The CDR3 nucleotides are TGTGCCAGTAGTATTCAGGGCATGAACACTGAAGCTTTCTTT.

This chain connects TRBV5-1 to TRBJ1-1; weak D call: TRBD1 (5 bases). This CDR3 spans 14 amino acids. V was shortened by 7 bases and J by 3 bases, with 16 bases between the two germline ends. Germline loops: CDR1 SGHRS, CDR2 YFSETQ. The CDR3 spells CASGAGRFDTEAFF. Here the CDR3 DNA reads TGCGCCAGCGGGGCGGGAAGGTTTGACACTGAAGCTTTCTTT.

V is TRBV24-1 and J is TRBJ1-5; D might be TRBD1 (5 bases). The CDR3 loop spans 16 amino acids. CDR1 and CDR2 (germline): KGHDR, SFDVKD. V shed 8 bases and J shed 4 bases, with 20 bases lying between them. Here the CDR3 reads CATTRYLGVSNQPQHF. In nucleotides, the CDR3 is TGTGCCACCACCCGGTATCTGGGGGTATCGAATCAGCCCCAGCATTTT.

This chain connects TRBV5-5 to TRBJ2-7, with a tentative D call TRBD1 (5 bases). CDR1 SGHKS and CDR2 YYEKEE come from the germline V gene (reference sequence). The CDR3 length is 12 residues. Trimming stripped 0 bases from V and 8 bases from J, with 9 bases between. The CDR3 DNA reads TGTGCCAGCAGCTTGGCCCAGGGAAAGCAGTACTTC. It encodes CASSLAQGKQYF.

The gene calls are TRBV5-4 and TRBJ2-4, with TRBD1 as a possible D gene (6 bases). V lost 4 bases, J lost 6 bases, and 11 bases lay in between. This CDR3 has 13 residues. Germline loops: CDR1 SGHNT, CDR2 YYREEE (reference sequence). The CDR3 sequence: CASSGQGRNIQYF. CDR3 DNA: TGTGCCAGCAGCGGGCAGGGGAGAAACATTCAGTACTTC.

This chain joins TRBV6-1 and TRBJ1-4, with 8 bases fitting TRBD1. The CDR3 consists of 16 residues. Per the germline V gene, CDR1 is MNHNS and CDR2 is SASEGT. V shed 3 bases and J 5 bases; nucleotides not matched to a gene: 8. Here the CDR3 reads CASSDYDRQGNEKLFF. In DNA form, the CDR3 reads TGTGCCAGCAGTGATTACGATCGACAGGGGAATGAAAAACTGTTTTTT.

The V gene is TRBV28, the J gene TRBJ1-2; D is ambiguous. The CDR3 consists of 13 residues. V gave up 0 bases and J gave up 5 bases, with 7 bases separating them. Germline V gene sequence: CDR1 MDHEN, CDR2 SYDVKM. The CDR3 here is CASSLWQAYGYTF. The CDR3 DNA reads as TGTGCCAGCAGTTTATGGCAGGCTTATGGCTACACCTTC.

V usage is TRBV2 and J usage is TRBJ1-2, with a tentative D call TRBD1 (6 bases). This CDR3 contains 11 residues. The germline gives CDR1 SNHLY, CDR2 FYNNEI. The ends were cut back, 9 bases at V and 4 bases at J, with 9 bases in the middle. CDR3 loop: CASTGRYGYTF. The DNA for the CDR3 is TGTGCCAGTACAGGGCGCTATGGCTACACCTTC.

This chain connects TRBV5-1 to TRBJ2-1; TRBD1 agrees at 9 bases. The germline CDR1 and CDR2 sequences are SGHRS and YFSETQ. Losses at the gene ends were 4 bases for V and 0 bases for J; bases not matched to a gene: 8. The CDR3 runs to 17 residues. The CDR3 region has the DNA TGCGCCAGCAGCCCAGCGACAGGGGGAAGCTCCTACAATGAGCAGTTCTTC. Its translation: CASSPATGGSSYNEQFF. Complete variable domain (other parts from reference TRBV5-1 and TRBJ2-1): KAGVTQTPRYLIKTRGQQVTLSCSPISGHRSVSWYQQTPGQGLQFLFEYFSETQRNKGNFPGRFSGRQFSNSRSEMNVSTLELGDSALYLCASSPATGGSSYNEQFFGPGTRLTVL.